This TCR beta chain was obtained from a study of OX40 agonist ivuxolimab in advanced cancers. TCRdb's table, derived via immunoSEQ multiplex PCR, lists solely in-frame clones and lacks some. The table includes around 63,000 clones, 88% detected once. Germline CDR1 reads WSHSY; CDR2 reads SAAADI. This CDR3 contains 15 residues. The ends were cut back, 6 bases at V and 4 bases at J, with 15 bases in the middle. The source material was CD4+ or CD8+ T cells sorted from blood, sampled in a trial of the OX40 agonist ivuxolimab. The receptor's source is an adult with an advanced solid tumor such as melanoma, head and neck, liver or kidney cancer. The gene calls are TRBV10-2 and TRBJ2-2; possibly TRBD1 for D (5 bases). The DNA of the CDR3 is TGCGCCAGCAGCGAATCTAGGGGTGTCACCGGGGAGCTGTTTTTT. It specifies CASSESRGVTGELFF.